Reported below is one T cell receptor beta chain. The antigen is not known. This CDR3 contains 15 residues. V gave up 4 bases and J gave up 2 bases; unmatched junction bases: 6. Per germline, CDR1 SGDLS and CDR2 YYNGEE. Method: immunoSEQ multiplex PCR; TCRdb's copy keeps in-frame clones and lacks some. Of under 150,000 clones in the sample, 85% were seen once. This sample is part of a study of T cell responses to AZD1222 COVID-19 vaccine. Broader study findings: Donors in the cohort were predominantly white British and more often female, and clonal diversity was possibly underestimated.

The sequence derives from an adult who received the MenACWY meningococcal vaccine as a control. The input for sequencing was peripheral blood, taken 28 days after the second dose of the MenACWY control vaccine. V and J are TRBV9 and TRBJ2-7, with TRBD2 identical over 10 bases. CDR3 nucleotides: TGTGCCAGCAGCATCCGAGCGGGAGGGCCCTACGAGCAGTACTTC. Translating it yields CASSIRAGGPYEQYF. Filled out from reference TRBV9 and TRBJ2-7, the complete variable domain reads DSGVTQTPKHLITATGQRVTLRCSPRSGDLSVYWYQQSLDQGLQFLIQYYNGEERAKGNILERFSAQQFPDLHSELNLSSLELGDSALYFCASSIRAGGPYEQYFGPGTRLTVT.